This T cell receptor (beta chain) was identified in a study of regulatory T cells in long-lasting Graves disease. V was trimmed by 1 base and J by 6 bases, leaving 10 bases between them. The CDR3 extends over 14 amino acids. The V gene's germline CDR1 is LGHDT and CDR2 YNNKEL (reference sequence). The table lists this clonotype with many counts. Time point given: newly diagnosed GD, antithyroid drugs for less than 3 months. Construction of the TCR library relied on RNA isolated from PBMCs. To make TCR beta libraries, researchers used iRepertoire HTBI primers and Arm-PCR of CDR3 regions. Using its own MiXCR run on the multiplex PCR reads, TCRdb lists one record per CDR3 protein. The repertoire holds 300,000 to 400,000 distinct CDR3 sequences, with roughly 17% as singletons. These data were likewise used in another study, on T cells in Graves' hyperthyroidism and ophthalmopathy.

The sample here was peripheral blood mononuclear cells (PBMCs), taken at new diagnosis, from a patient treated with antithyroid drugs. V is TRBV3-1 and J is TRBJ2-1; D is possibly TRBD1 or TRBD2 (5 bases each). This receptor was taken from a middle-aged man with Graves disease. CDR3 loop: CASSQAGTGNEQFF. CDR3 nucleotides: TGTGCCAGCAGCCAAGCCGGGACGGGCAATGAGCAGTTCTTC.